The 19 T cell receptor beta chains below all came from one sample that was sequenced in a study of T cells in Graves' hyperthyroidism and ophthalmopathy (dated by TCRdb to between 2018 and 2021). Library preparation was by multiplex PCR. The reads were generated on an Illumina HiSeq 2000. Amplification of TCR beta CDR3 regions was carried out from RNA transcripts. The TCR CDR3 was subjected to a first round of RT-PCR using the HTBI primer set and the Qiagen OneStep RT-PCR kit. TCRdb cleaned the public reads at Q25 with fastp, built clones with MiXCR and kept in-frame beta chains. Identical CDR3 proteins give one entry, which carries the most common genes and DNA. The sample profile shows some 570,000 distinct CDR3 sequences; roughly 17% of them were found once. Of the sample, 15% to 20% is held by the ten largest clones. The sequenced sample was blood. These receptors all stem from a woman aged 18-30 years with Graves' ophthalmopathy.

In this sample, this clonotype turned up many times. The chain joins TRBV5-1 to TRBJ1-1; no reliable D call. CDR3 length: 14 amino acids. Germline values: CDR1 SGHRS, CDR2 YFSETQ. Trimming stripped 0 bases from V and 4 bases from J, with 10 bases between. CDR3 loop: CASSLAGLSTEAFF. CDR3 sequence (DNA): TGCGCCAGCAGCTTGGCGGGCCTCAGCACTGAAGCTTTCTTT. Using reference TRBV5-1 and TRBJ1-1 for the parts outside the CDR3, the full variable domain is KAGVTQTPRYLIKTRGQQVTLSCSPISGHRSVSWYQQTPGQGLQFLFEYFSETQRNKGNFPGRFSGRQFSNSRSEMNVSTLELGDSALYLCASSLAGLSTEAFFGQGTRLTVV.

This clonotype appeared a few times. The V call is TRBV30, the J call TRBJ1-2; D uncertain. CDR3 length equals 13 residues. Trimming stripped 3 bases from V and 8 bases from J, with 16 bases between. The germline V gene has CDR1 GTSNPN and CDR2 SVGIG (reference sequence). For the CDR3, the DNA is TGTGCCTGGAGCGCCGAGAGGGCGAAAGGCTACACCTTC. Translation: CAWSAERAKGYTF.

The chain links TRBV20-1 to TRBJ2-1; tentative D call: TRBD1 (6 bases). Trimming left V 5 bases short and J 6 bases short, with 23 bases between. The CDR3 totals 16 residues. Looked up from germline, CDR1 is DFQATT and CDR2 is SNEGSKA (reference sequence). CDR3 bases: TGCAGTGCTCCCTCCCAGACAGGACGAACAGGCAATGAGCAGTTCTTC. Translated, it gives CSAPSQTGRTGNEQFF.

The chain recombines TRBV28 with TRBJ2-2, with TRBD2 identical over 9 bases. Germline V gives CDR1 MDHEN, CDR2 SYDVKM. There are 18 residues in the CDR3. The J segment lost 4 bases and the V segment lost 6 bases, leaving 15 bases of the junction unmatched. The CDR3 loop reads CASSSISGGRVFTGELFF. CDR3 nucleotide sequence: TGTGCCAGCAGCTCAATCTCTGGCGGGAGGGTGTTCACCGGGGAGCTGTTTTTT.

The chain joins TRBV4-2 to TRBJ1-2; no clear D. The CDR3 runs to 13 residues. V was clipped by 1 base and J by 7 bases, with 10 bases between them. In germline, CDR1 is LGHNA, CDR2 YNFKEQ. DNA of the CDR3: TGTGCCAGCAGCCAAGCCTCGGGAGCTGGCTACACCTTC. Translated: CASSQASGAGYTF.

A few counts support this clonotype. The chain combines TRBV29-1 with TRBJ1-1; tentative D call: TRBD1 (6 bases). This CDR3 comprises 14 residues. V lost 3 bases and J 5 bases, leaving 16 bases between the germline ends. Germline V lookup: CDR1 SQVTM, CDR2 ANQGSEA. The CDR3 sequence: CSVDSTGWGTEAFF. The CDR3 DNA follows: TGCAGCGTTGATAGTACAGGGTGGGGAACTGAAGCTTTCTTT.

The V and J genes are TRBV28 and TRBJ2-5; no reliable D call. V was cut by 5 bases and J by 1 base, with 11 bases left in between. This CDR3 is built from 14 residues. Germline V lookup: CDR1 MDHEN, CDR2 SYDVKM. This chain's CDR3 is CASSRVSAQETQYF. The CDR3 DNA follows: TGTGCCAGCAGTCGGGTGAGCGCCCAAGAGACCCAGTACTTC.

This chain uses TRBV6-5 with TRBJ2-7, with 13 bases identical to TRBD2. Germline lookup yields CDR1 MNHEY and CDR2 SVGAGI. The CDR3 runs to 16 residues. The V gene end was trimmed by 1 base and the J gene end by 5 bases; junction bases not matched to a gene: 5. CDR3 sequence reads: CASSYWGLAGPNEQYF. In nucleotides, the CDR3 is TGTGCCAGCAGTTACTGGGGACTAGCGGGACCCAACGAGCAGTACTTC.

The chain has TRBV12-3 or TRBV12-4 and TRBJ1-1, with no clear D. Trimming cost V 11 bases and J 6 bases, with 13 bases left between them. The CDR3 totals 11 residues. The CDR3 nucleotides are TGTGCCCTCTCGATCGGGCCTGAAGCTTTCTTT. Translating it yields CALSIGPEAFF.

CDR3 in amino acids: CASSHRSVTTGVREQYF. The CDR3 nucleotides read TGTGCCAGCAGCCACCGATCCGTAACAACAGGGGTACGCGAGCAGTACTTC. J is TRBJ2-7 and V is TRBV27, with 7 bases lining up with TRBD1. Germline CDR1 MNHEY, CDR2 SMNVEV (reference sequence). This CDR3 has 17 residues. Trimming took 6 bases from V and 6 from J; bases not matched to a gene: 20.

The rearrangement links TRBV25-1 to TRBJ2-3; D may be TRBD1 (6 bases). The CDR3 extends over 13 amino acids. Germline V gives CDR1 MGHDK, CDR2 SYGVNS. Trimming cost V 6 bases and J 2 bases, with 9 bases left between them. This chain's CDR3 is CASRDSFTDTQYF. The CDR3 coding sequence is TGTGCCAGCAGGGACAGTTTCACAGATACGCAGTATTTT. Filled out from reference TRBV25-1 and TRBJ2-3, the complete variable domain reads EADIYQTPRYLVIGTGKKITLECSQTMGHDKMYWYQQDPGMELHLIHYSYGVNSTEKGDLSSESTVSRIRTEHFPLTLESARPSHTSQYLCASRDSFTDTQYFGPGTRLTVL.

The chain couples TRBV20-1 to TRBJ2-5; 13 bases align to TRBD2. J gave up 1 base and V 6 bases, and 11 bases lay outside the gene matches. Looked up from germline, CDR1 is DFQATT and CDR2 is SNEGSKA (reference sequence). The CDR3 contains 17 residues. CDR3 amino acids: CSAEGTSGATLQETQYF. The CDR3 region has the DNA TGCAGTGCCGAGGGGACTAGCGGGGCTACACTCCAAGAGACCCAGTACTTC.

This clonotype was counted many times. V usage is TRBV6-2 or TRBV6-3 and J usage is TRBJ2-3; 7 bases fit TRBD2. The CDR3 extends over 16 amino acids. Trimming cost V 6 bases and J 5 bases; bases outside gene matches: 14. Germline CDR1 and CDR2: MNHEY and SVGEGT. The CDR3 region has the DNA TGTGCCAGCAGCCTCGCCAGCGGGATTGGCGTAGATACGCAGTATTTT. It translates to CASSLASGIGVDTQYF.

This clonotype was recorded many times. The chain is built from TRBV6-2 or TRBV6-3 and TRBJ2-3, with D unclear. CDR3 length equals 16 residues. CDR1 MNHEY and CDR2 SVGEGT come from the germline V gene. Trimming cost V 2 bases and J 0 bases, with 12 bases left between them. CDR3 region: CASSYPPGRSTDTQYF. DNA of the CDR3: TGTGCCAGCAGTTACCCGCCTGGTAGGAGCACAGATACGCAGTATTTT.

The chain carries TRBV6-5 and TRBJ1-5; 9 positions agree with TRBD1. The CDR3 has 20 residues. Per the germline V gene, CDR1 is MNHEY and CDR2 is SVGAGI. V shed 2 bases and J 3 bases; nucleotides not matched to a gene: 17. The CDR3 loop reads CASSYPNPGTGLENNQPQHF. The CDR3, as DNA: TGTGCCAGCAGTTACCCTAATCCCGGGACAGGGTTGGAAAACAATCAGCCCCAGCATTTT.

This clonotype has just a few counts. The chain combines TRBV27 with TRBJ2-1, with 8 bases lining up with TRBD2. Germline trimming cut 6 bases from V and 4 bases from J; bases unmatched to any gene: 14. The CDR3 totals 17 residues. Per germline, CDR1 MNHEY and CDR2 SMNVEV (reference sequence). Written as DNA, the CDR3 is TGTGCCAGCAGCCGAAACGGGGGGGGGGGTTATTACAATGAGCAGTTCTTC. Encoded protein: CASSRNGGGGYYNEQFF.

J is TRBJ2-5 and V is TRBV7-8, with 8 bases aligning to TRBD1. The CDR3 loop spans 16 amino acids. J gave up 5 bases and V 0 bases, and 8 bases lay outside the gene matches. Germline CDR1 reads SGHVS; CDR2 reads FQNEAQ. CDR3 residues: CASSLARQGAGETQYF. CDR3 nucleotide sequence: TGTGCCAGCAGCTTAGCGCGGCAGGGGGCCGGGGAGACCCAGTACTTC. Based on the CDR3 plus reference TRBV7-8 and TRBJ2-5, the full variable domain is GAGVSQSPRYKVAKRGQDVALRCDPISGHVSLFWYQQALGQGPEFLTYFQNEAQLDKSGLPSDRFFAERPEGSVSTLKIQRTQQEDSAVYLCASSLARQGAGETQYFGPGTRLLVL.

As to this clonotype: It may be a read error: a sequence one base away is much more abundant. The chain is built from TRBV11-3 and TRBJ1-1; D possibly corresponds to TRBD1 (5 bases). V was pared by 5 bases and J by 4 bases, with 14 bases between. CDR1 and CDR2 (germline): SGHNT, YENEEA. The CDR3 totals 14 residues. The CDR3: CASSRGRGSTEAFF. The DNA for the CDR3 is TGTGCCAGCAGCCGGGGACGGGGGAGCACTGAAGCTTTCTTT.

This clonotype was found a few times. This chain connects TRBV15 to TRBJ1-2; no clear D gene. Trimming removed 0 bases at V and 8 bases at J, with 13 bases between. The length of the CDR3 is 14 residues. Germline CDR1 LNHNV, CDR2 YYDKDF (reference sequence). CDR3 coding DNA: TGTGCCACCAGCAGAGATTCGGCCCACGGGGGCTACACCTTC. Translation gives CATSRDSAHGGYTF.